The subject of this entry is one T cell receptor (beta chain). Which antigen it targets is not known. Base qualities are missing; no much larger clone stands one base away. The data were obtained in a study of cytomegalovirus exposure and HLA in healthy donors (dated by TCRdb to between 2016 and 2019). Background on the whole study: According to a later analysis, one platform produced both the 110 or so validation repertoires and the roughly 660 repertoires of the first cohort. The study was designed to test whether signatures of past pathogen exposure could be identified by cataloging public T cell receptors. Besides the first cohort of roughly 660 subjects, a separate validation cohort made up of about 120 different subjects was used. The study combined high-throughput TCR immunosequencing, statistical association of individual TCRs with disease status, and machine learning to predict cytomegalovirus infection status. Findings and caveats that apply to the study as a whole: In vitro tests confirmed that a few of the cytomegalovirus-associated TCR beta chains recognize cytomegalovirus antigens. Of the cluster scores, 94% were above 0 in a later analysis, which found that TCRs clustered in the first cohort also tended to co-occur in the roughly 130 validation repertoires. It was suggested by the authors that the approach could potentially be generalized to other disease states and immunological phenotypes. All 120 or so repertoires were used to score co-occurrence in the validation cohort in a later analysis, because that analysis had no HLA typing for the cohort. Cytomegalovirus status was reported to be diagnosed by the classifier with high specificity and sensitivity in both the original and validation cohorts. In the study, some 180 TCR beta chains were listed as associated with cytomegalovirus. Most TCR sequences were observed very rarely across donors, whereas some public TCRs were present in many individuals.

CDR3 length: 15 amino acids, cysteine to phenylalanine. Only CDR3 DNA is held: 45 bases, read in frame from base 1. For CDR1 and CDR2, the germline V gene (reference sequence) lists SEHNR and FQNEAQ. V is clipped by 1 base and J by 3 bases, and the sequence between their germline boundaries is 12 bases long. Library preparation used the immunoSEQ multiplex PCR assay. The study's own analysis went as follows. A statistical classification framework was developed to diagnose cytomegalovirus status using the catalog of TCR beta chain sequences. TCRdb provides this immuneACCESS table in a form limited to in-frame rearrangements. Some clones are lacking; in checked studies, under half of them reflect an unresolved V gene, and why the rest are absent is not known. V and J calls and clone size follow that table, whereas D and trimming were derived from the DNA. This sample lists fewer than 200,000 clones; roughly 84% were detected once. The ten largest clones capture 2.5% to 3.5% of the sample.

Donors formed part of the validation cohort, which comprised about 130 subjects and was distinct from the first cohort of roughly 600 subjects. The TCR sequence derives from a woman aged 18-29 years in good health and CMV-seropositive. The chain is made from TRBV7-9 and TRBJ1-2; TRBD1 is possibly the D segment (5 matching bases). The material sequenced was PBMCs. The CDR3 protein is CASSLVLSGDYGYTF. In nucleotides, the sequence is TGTGCCAGCAGCTTAGTGCTCTCGGGGGACTATGGCTACACCTTC. Here the CDR3 is joined to the reference TRBV7-9 and TRBJ1-2 genes, and the full variable domain is: DTGVSQNPRHKITKRGQNVTFRCDPISEHNRLYWYRQTLGQGPEFLTYFQNEAQLEKSRLLSDRFSAERPKGSFSTLEIQRTEQGDSAMYLCASSLVLSGDYGYTFGSGTRLTVV.